The next 2 T cell receptor beta chains were all read from a single sample in a study of shared clonotypes between healthy human individuals. TCRdb's table, derived via immunoSEQ multiplex PCR, lists solely in-frame clones and lacks some. This sample yields 2 million to 2.5 million clones, of which around 95% are seen a single time; roughly 0.13% belongs to the top ten. The material sequenced was naive CD4+ T cells sorted from blood. Subset described: CD45RA+ positively selected. These receptors all come from a man between 18 and 35 years old in good health.

The CDR3 here is CASSLGQGRSYEQYF. The CDR3, as DNA: TGTGCCAGCAGCTTAGGACAGGGGCGCTCCTACGAGCAGTACTTC. The rearrangement uses TRBV11-2 and TRBJ2-7; 8 bases are shared with TRBD1. The CDR3 runs 15 residues. In germline, CDR1 is SGHAT, CDR2 FQNNGV. V trimming: 1 base; J trimming: 0 bases; junction bases outside the gene matches: 2.

CDR3 DNA sequence: TGTGCCAGCAGTTACGGGGGGGCATCGGCAGATACGCAGTATTTT. It specifies CASSYGGASADTQYF. The rearrangement joins TRBV7-3 to TRBJ2-3, with TRBD2 identical over 8 bases. Germline V lookup: CDR1 SGHTA, CDR2 FQGTGA. This CDR3 has 15 amino acids. V shed 6 bases, J shed 4 bases, and the junction held 9 bases outside the gene matches. The full variable domain, with the rest looked up from reference TRBV7-3 and TRBJ2-3, is GAGVSQTPSNKVTEKGKYVELRCDPISGHTALYWYRQSLGQGPEFLIYFQGTGAADDSGLPNDRFFAVRPEGSVSTLKIQRTERGDSAVYLCASSYGGASADTQYFGPGTRLTVL.